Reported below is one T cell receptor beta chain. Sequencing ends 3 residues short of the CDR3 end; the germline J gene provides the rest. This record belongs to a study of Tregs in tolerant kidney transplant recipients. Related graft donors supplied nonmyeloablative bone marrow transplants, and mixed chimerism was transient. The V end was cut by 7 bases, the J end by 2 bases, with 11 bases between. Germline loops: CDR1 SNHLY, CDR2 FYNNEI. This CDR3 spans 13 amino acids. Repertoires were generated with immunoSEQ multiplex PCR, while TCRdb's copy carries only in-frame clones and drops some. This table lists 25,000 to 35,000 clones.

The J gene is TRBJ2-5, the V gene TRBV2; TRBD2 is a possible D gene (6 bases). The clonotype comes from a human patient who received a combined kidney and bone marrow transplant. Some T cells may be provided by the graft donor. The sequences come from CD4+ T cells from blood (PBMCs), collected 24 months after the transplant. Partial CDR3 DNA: TGTGCCAGCAAGGGACTTCTACAAGAGACC. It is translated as CASKGLLQET. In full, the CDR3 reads CASKGLLQETQYF.